Listed below are T cell receptor beta chains from one sample, sequenced in a study of cytotoxic CD8 clonotypes in ibrutinib-treated CLL. Some clones are missing from TCRdb's copy, which holds only in-frame ones; the method was immunoSEQ multiplex PCR. This sample carries 110,000 to 150,000 clones, around 76% of them seen once, and the ten largest clones take just over 5%. This specimen was PBMCs, taken after 24 months of ibrutinib treatment. These receptors originate from a human donor with chronic lymphocytic leukemia. Each CDR3 is given with its conserved first and last residue. D genes are given only for firm matches. The size field is filled for only some rows; it gives once, few, many or a size class.

clone_size j_call v_call d_call cdr3_nt cdr3_aa
- TRBJ2-7 TRBV11-2 TRBD1 TGTGCCAGCAGCCCCGACAGGGGACCAGACTACGAGCAGTACTTC CASSPDRGPDYEQYF
few TRBJ2-3 TRBV29-1 - TGCAGCGTTGAGGGGTGGGATTCAGATACGCAGTATTTT CSVEGWDSDTQYF
- TRBJ2-4 TRBV5-1 TRBD1 TGCGCCAGCAGCTGGGAGGGGACAGGGGCTTCCAAAAACATTCAGTACTTC CASSWEGTGASKNIQYF
- TRBJ1-5 TRBV28 TRBD1 TGTGCCAGCAGTCCGGGACAGGACGATCAGCCCCAGCATTTT CASSPGQDDQPQHF
- TRBJ2-3 TRBV6-4 TRBD2 TGTGCCAGCAGTTTGCGGGGGGGCGGCACAGATACGCAGTATTTT CASSLRGGGTDTQYF
- TRBJ2-1 TRBV4-2 TRBD2 TGTGCCAGCAGCCACGGGACTAGCGAGTACAATGAGCAGTTCTTC CASSHGTSEYNEQFF
- TRBJ1-6 TRBV9 - TGTGCCAGCAGCCCCCCTGGGGAGGCGGTCCCCCTCCACTTT CASSPPGEAVPLHF
- TRBJ1-4 TRBV4-1 - TGCGCCAGCAGCCAAGATCCCCGGGCGCCTGCAACTAATGAAAAACTGTTTTTT CASSQDPRAPATNEKLFF
- TRBJ2-7 TRBV7-2 TRBD1 TGTGCCAGCAGCCTAGGGACAGGACGCGAGCAGTACTTC CASSLGTGREQYF
- TRBJ2-7 TRBV18 TRBD1 TGTGCCAGCTCACCTCCGGCGACAGGGTTCGAGCAGTACTTC CASSPPATGFEQYF
- TRBJ2-5 TRBV5-4 TRBD1 TGTGCCAGCAGCATCGGGACAGGGGGCCAAGAGACCCAGTACTTC CASSIGTGGQETQYF
- TRBJ1-5 TRBV9 - TGTGCCAGCAACTCAGGGTTGGGCAATCAGCCCCAGCATTTT CASNSGLGNQPQHF
- TRBJ1-2 TRBV7-3 - TGTGCCAGCAGCTTAGGGGGCAATGGCTACACCTTC CASSLGGNGYTF
- TRBJ1-6 TRBV6-5 TRBD1 TGTGCCAGCAGTCAGGGGGATGTTAATTCACCCCTCCACTTT CASSQGDVNSPLHF
- TRBJ1-5 TRBV28 TRBD1 TGTGCCAGCACCCCCCCCCAGGGCAGGGGGAATCAGCCCCAGCATTTT CASTPPQGRGNQPQHF
- TRBJ1-4 TRBV5-1 - TGCGCCAGCAGCTTGGGTGGGGCCACCGCAACTAATGAAAAACTGTTTTTT CASSLGGATATNEKLFF
- TRBJ2-1 TRBV7-9 TRBD1 TGTGCCAGCAGCTTAGGGACAGGGGCAGGTGAGCAGTTCTTC CASSLGTGAGEQFF
- TRBJ2-1 TRBV6-1 TRBD2 TGTGCCAGCAGGGGCCGGCGGGGGGCATACAATGAGCAGTTCTTC CASRGRRGAYNEQFF
- TRBJ2-5 TRBV28 - TGTGCCAGCACCGGGGGTGGGGCAAACCAAGAGACCCAGTACTTC CASTGGGANQETQYF